What follows are 32 T cell receptor beta chains derived from one specimen sequenced in a study of PD-1 blockade in mismatch repair-deficient tumors. Assay: immunoSEQ multiplex PCR; the TCRdb copy retains only in-frame clones and omits some. This table has some 51,000 clones, about 84% appearing once. Material: peripheral blood, obtained roughly 20 weeks after starting pembrolizumab. The receptors come from an adult with mismatch repair-deficient cancer.

This clone was recorded once. The chain joins TRBV13 to TRBJ1-1, with D unclear. The CDR3 is 13 residues long. V dropped 6 bases and J dropped 1 base, with 9 bases sitting between them. The germline CDR1 and CDR2 sequences are PRHDT and FYEKMQ (reference sequence). The CDR3 spells CASSTGKNTEAFF. CDR3 DNA sequence: TGTGCCAGCAGTACGGGAAAGAACACTGAAGCTTTCTTT.

Only a few counts were recorded for this clone. The chain combines TRBV9 with TRBJ2-1; 7 bases fit TRBD1. V shed 0 bases and J 9 bases; nucleotides not matched to a gene: 9. The germline CDR1 and CDR2 sequences are SGDLS and YYNGEE. The CDR3 sequence is 15 residues long. The CDR3 sequence: CASSVVTGDGGEQFF. In nucleotides, the CDR3 is TGTGCCAGCAGCGTAGTTACAGGGGATGGAGGTGAGCAGTTCTTC.

V is TRBV18 and J is TRBJ1-1, with a possible D match to TRBD1 (5 bases). Trimming took 6 bases from V and 9 from J, leaving 14 bases between them. Per the germline V gene, CDR1 is KGHSH and CDR2 is LQKENI. This CDR3 is built from 12 residues. The CDR3 here is CASSSPPGKAFF. The CDR3 DNA reads as TGTGCCAGCTCGTCGCCCCCAGGGAAAGCTTTCTTT.

The rearrangement uses TRBV7-9 and TRBJ1-2; a weak D match, TRBD1 (6 bases). V lost 4 bases and J lost 4, with 7 bases in between. Germline CDR1 and CDR2: SEHNR and FQNEAQ (reference sequence). The CDR3 is made up of 12 amino acids. The CDR3 here is CASSSQGYGYTF. For the CDR3, the DNA is TGTGCCAGCAGCTCACAGGGCTATGGCTACACCTTC. The full variable domain, its missing parts supplied by reference TRBV7-9 and TRBJ1-2, is DTGVSQNPRHKITKRGQNVTFRCDPISEHNRLYWYRQTLGQGPEFLTYFQNEAQLEKSRLLSDRFSAERPKGSFSTLEIQRTEQGDSAMYLCASSSQGYGYTFGSGTRLTVV.

This rearrangement joins TRBV5-6 to TRBJ1-4; TRBD1 agrees at 8 bases. The trim removed 4 bases at V and 3 bases at J, leaving 2 bases unmatched. Germline V lookup: CDR1 SGHDT, CDR2 YYEEEE. The CDR3 contains 14 residues. The CDR3 bases are TGTGCCAGCAGCACACAGGGGGCTAATGAAAAACTGTTTTTT. Translation gives CASSTQGANEKLFF.

The chain carries TRBV4-3 and TRBJ1-5, with D possibly being TRBD1 (6 bases). Per germline, CDR1 LGHNA and CDR2 YSLEER. V was shortened by 5 bases and J by 4 bases, with 9 bases between the two germline ends. CDR3 length: 13 amino acids. CDR3 in amino acids: CASSSRGNQPQHF. CDR3 in DNA: TGCGCCAGCAGCAGCAGGGGTAATCAGCCCCAGCATTTT.

This chain links TRBV13 with TRBJ1-4; possibly TRBD1 for D (5 bases). CDR1 and CDR2 (germline): PRHDT, FYEKMQ (reference sequence). V was cut by 5 bases and J by 7 bases, with 14 bases left in between. CDR3 length: 14 residues. The CDR3 DNA reads as TGTGCCAGCAGCCTGGGGAGGGGTGGTGAAAAACTGTTTTTT. Amino acid sequence: CASSLGRGGEKLFF.

This chain links TRBV20-1 with TRBJ1-4; the D is unclear. This CDR3 spans 11 amino acids. Germline V gene data show CDR1 as DFQATT and CDR2 as SNEGSKA (reference sequence). V was shortened by 4 bases and J by 6 bases, with 6 bases between the two germline ends. As DNA, the CDR3 is TGCAGTGCTAAACGGGATGAAAAACTGTTTTTT. Translation gives CSAKRDEKLFF.

DNA of the CDR3: TGTGCCAGCAGCCTACTAAGGGGGAGCTCCTACGAGCAGTACTTC. It translates to CASSLLRGSSYEQYF. The chain recombines TRBV2 with TRBJ2-7; D perhaps matches TRBD1 (6 bases). Trimming removed 6 bases from V and 0 bases from J, with 15 bases in between. Germline V gene data show CDR1 as SNHLY and CDR2 as FYNNEI. The CDR3 loop spans 15 amino acids.

This chain joins TRBV5-8 and TRBJ1-2; D ambiguous. Deletions cut 1 base from V and 3 bases from J, with 10 bases between. The V gene's germline CDR1 is SGHTS and CDR2 YDEGEE. This CDR3 spans 14 amino acids. This chain's CDR3 is CASSLSSGDYGYTF. In DNA, the CDR3 is TGTGCCAGCAGCTTGTCATCCGGGGACTATGGCTACACCTTC. Looking up the rest from reference TRBV5-8 and TRBJ1-2 gives the full variable domain: EAGVTQSPTHLIKTRGQQATLRCSPISGHTSVYWYQQALGLGLQFLLWYDEGEERNRGNFPPRFSGRQFPNYSSELNVNALELEDSALYLCASSLSSGDYGYTFGSGTRLTVV.

This clone is labeled medium-sized. This chain links TRBV2 with TRBJ1-5; 8 bases align to TRBD1. Trimming cost V 6 bases and J 7 bases; bases outside gene matches: 8. This CDR3 has 14 amino acids. Germline values: CDR1 SNHLY, CDR2 FYNNEI. The CDR3 sequence: CASRAGGEGQPQHF. The CDR3 DNA is TGTGCCAGCAGGGCAGGGGGCGAAGGCCAGCCCCAGCATTTT. The variable domain in full, completed from reference TRBV2 and TRBJ1-5, reads EPEVTQTPSHQVTQMGQEVILRCVPISNHLYFYWYRQILGQKVEFLVSFYNNEISEKSEIFDDQFSVERPDGSNFTLKIRSTKLEDSAMYFCASRAGGEGQPQHFGDGTRLSIL.

The chain has TRBV7-8 and TRBJ2-3, with 9 bases fitting TRBD2. With 5 bases clipped from V and 4 bases from J, the junction kept 10 bases outside the gene matches. From germline, CDR1 is SGHVS and CDR2 FQNEAQ. This CDR3 region has 16 residues. The CDR3 DNA reads as TGTGCCAGCAGCCAATGGGCTAGCGGGATCCCAGATACGCAGTATTTT. Protein: CASSQWASGIPDTQYF.

As concerns this clone: Relative to the germline gene, one junction end is altered; a read error may explain this. The chain uses TRBV29-1 and TRBJ1-2; D not certain. Germline V gene lookup returns CDR1 SQVTM and CDR2 ANQGSEA. The CDR3 is 8 residues long. This chain's CDR3 is CSVEGQAF. The CDR3 DNA reads as TGCAGCGTTGAAGGGCAGGCGTTC.

Concerning this clone: The junction shows a germline mismatch at one end, possibly a read error. J is TRBJ2-3 and V is TRBV7-3, with 12 nucleotides matching TRBD2. This CDR3 spans 15 amino acids. Germline V CDR1 and CDR2: SGHTA, FQGTGA. The CDR3 bases are TGTGCCAGCAGCCTAACTAGCGGGAGGTCAGATACGCAGTATTTT. Its protein product is CASSLTSGRSDTQYF.

The rearrangement joins TRBV19 to TRBJ2-5, with D unresolved. The germline gives CDR1 LNHDA, CDR2 SQIVND (reference sequence). The CDR3 extends over 14 amino acids. V shed 3 bases and J shed 3 bases, with 11 bases lying between them. The DNA for the CDR3 is TGTGCCAGTAGTATTGGGTCAGACAAAGAGACCCAGTACTTC. Its protein is CASSIGSDKETQYF.

The table lists this clone with a count of one. V usage is TRBV30 and J usage is TRBJ2-5, with D uncertain. Germline CDR1 reads GTSNPN; CDR2 reads SVGIG (reference sequence). The V end lost 0 bases, the J end lost 2 bases, and 7 bases lay between the germline ends. This CDR3 comprises 13 residues. In nucleotides, the CDR3 is TGTGCCTGGAGTGTAAAGGGACAAGAGACCCAGTACTTC. Encoded protein: CAWSVKGQETQYF.

The chain couples TRBV7-9 to TRBJ1-4; D remains ambiguous. The germline V gene has CDR1 SEHNR and CDR2 FQNEAQ (reference sequence). The CDR3 totals 16 residues. V was shortened by 0 bases and J by 3 bases, with 11 bases between the two germline ends. CDR3 in amino acids: CASSLAAAGANEKLFF. The CDR3 DNA follows: TGTGCCAGCAGCTTAGCGGCGGCGGGAGCTAATGAAAAACTGTTTTTT.

This chain uses TRBV29-1 with TRBJ2-2; TRBD1 aligns across 10 bases. Germline V gene sequence: CDR1 SQVTM, CDR2 ANQGSEA. The CDR3 length is 16 residues. The junction had 12 bases not matched to a gene; V was cut back by 6 bases and J by 5 bases. The CDR3 DNA follows: TGCAGCGTCCCCGACAGGGGGCAATCTAGAACCGGGGAGCTGTTTTTT. This translates into CSVPDRGQSRTGELFF.

The chain links TRBV19 to TRBJ2-2, with unresolved D. The V gene's germline CDR1 is LNHDA and CDR2 SQIVND (reference sequence). Trimming shortened V by 1 base and J by 0 bases, and 9 bases separated the two germline ends. The CDR3 spans 16 residues. CDR3 DNA sequence: TGTGCCAGTAGTATAGTCGGCAGCGCGAACACCGGGGAGCTGTTTTTT. Protein sequence: CASSIVGSANTGELFF. Drawing the rest from reference TRBV19 and TRBJ2-2, the complete variable domain is DGGITQSPKYLFRKEGQNVTLSCEQNLNHDAMYWYRQDPGQGLRLIYYSQIVNDFQKGDIAEGYSVSREKKESFPLTVTSAQKNPTAFYLCASSIVGSANTGELFFGEGSRLTVL.

The chain employs TRBV4-2 and TRBJ2-1, with D uncertain. Germline V gives CDR1 LGHNA, CDR2 YNFKEQ. Trimming took off 4 bases at V and 2 bases at J, with 6 bases between the two ends. CDR3 size: 13 residues. The CDR3 region has the DNA TGTGCCAGCAGCCCACCACCCTACAATGAGCAGTTCTTC. The encoded protein is CASSPPPYNEQFF.

The rearrangement links TRBV5-6 to TRBJ2-1; TRBD1 agrees at 7 bases. The germline CDR1 and CDR2 sequences are SGHDT and YYEEEE. There are 15 residues in the CDR3. V lost 2 bases, J lost 2 bases, and 4 bases stayed unmatched. The CDR3 loop reads CASSFTRGPYNEQFF. In DNA, the CDR3 is TGTGCCAGCAGCTTCACGAGGGGGCCCTACAATGAGCAGTTCTTC.

The gene calls are TRBV5-1 and TRBJ2-2; TRBD2 matches at 12 bases. With 6 bases clipped from V and 4 bases from J, the junction kept 4 bases outside the gene matches. The CDR3 length is 15 residues. The germline V gene encodes CDR1 SGHRS and CDR2 YFSETQ. CDR3 residues: CASTMTSGGTGELFF. The CDR3 coding sequence is TGCGCCAGCACCATGACTAGCGGGGGCACCGGGGAGCTGTTTTTT.

This clone was recorded a few times. This chain connects TRBV7-8 to TRBJ1-2, with D maybe TRBD1 (5 bases). The germline V and J ends were trimmed by 2 bases and 7 bases, with 11 bases remaining between them. The germline V gene encodes CDR1 SGHVS and CDR2 FQNEAQ. The CDR3 length is 13 residues. The CDR3 spells CASSLFREGGYTF. CDR3 DNA: TGTGCCAGCAGCTTATTCAGGGAGGGTGGCTACACCTTC.

A single count supports this clone. The V and J genes are TRBV6-1 and TRBJ2-7, with unresolved D. V was cut by 1 base and J by 3 bases, with 4 bases left in between. Germline V gene data show CDR1 as MNHNS and CDR2 as SASEGT. The CDR3 sequence is 12 residues long. The CDR3 loop is CASSEVLYEQYF. The CDR3 DNA reads as TGTGCCAGCAGTGAAGTGCTCTACGAGCAGTACTTC.

The genes are TRBV18 and TRBJ1-1; D call uncertain. The CDR3 contains 15 residues. Germline V lookup: CDR1 KGHSH, CDR2 LQKENI. V lost 2 bases to trimming and J lost 1 base, with 11 bases between them. For the CDR3, the DNA is TGTGCCAGCTCACCAGGACGCTCGGAGAACACTGAAGCTTTCTTT. Protein sequence: CASSPGRSENTEAFF. Full variable domain (rest looked up from reference TRBV18 and TRBJ1-1): NAGVMQNPRHLVRRRGQEARLRCSPMKGHSHVYWYRQLPEEGLKFMVYLQKENIIDESGMPKERFSAEFPKEGPSILRIQQVVRGDSAAYFCASSPGRSENTEAFFGQGTRLTVV.

This chain joins TRBV19 and TRBJ2-1; D call uncertain. Between the trimmed V and J ends, which lost 7 bases and 0 bases, there was a span of 16 bases. The CDR3 has 16 amino acids. The germline gives CDR1 LNHDA, CDR2 SQIVND (reference sequence). The CDR3 loop is CASNRVAPSSYNEQFF. Here the CDR3 DNA reads TGTGCCAGTAATCGGGTTGCACCGAGCTCCTACAATGAGCAGTTCTTC.

The CDR3: CASSEEGYSTEAFF. The CDR3 nucleotides are TGTGCCAGCAGTGAAGAGGGGTATTCGACTGAAGCTTTCTTT. The chain employs TRBV6-4 and TRBJ1-1; weak D call: TRBD1 (5 bases). CDR1 and CDR2 (germline): MRHNA, SNTAGT. V was cut by 3 bases and J by 5 bases, with 13 bases left in between. The CDR3 consists of 14 residues.

This clone has more than one count but fewer than ten. The CDR3 here is CAWRTGVSSGANVLTF. DNA for the CDR3: TGTGCCTGGAGGACAGGGGTCAGCTCTGGGGCCAACGTCCTGACTTTC. The genes are TRBV30 and TRBJ2-6, with TRBD1 matching over 8 bases. The trim removed 3 bases at V and 0 bases at J, leaving 4 bases unmatched. The CDR3 sequence is 16 residues long. Per germline, CDR1 GTSNPN and CDR2 SVGIG (reference sequence). The full variable domain, rest sourced from reference TRBV30 and TRBJ2-6, is SQTIHQWPATLVQPVGSPLSLECTVEGTSNPNLYWYRQAAGRGLQLLFYSVGIGQISSEVPQNLSASRPQDRQFILSSKKLLLSDSGFYLCAWRTGVSSGANVLTFGAGSRLTVL.

The J gene is TRBJ1-3, the V gene TRBV5-4, with D perhaps TRBD1 (5 bases). The CDR3 totals 15 residues. Trimming cost V 0 bases and J 2 bases, with 9 bases left between them. CDR1 is SGHNT, CDR2 YYREEE, per germline (reference sequence). The CDR3 sequence: CASSLDGGAGNTIYF. In DNA form, the CDR3 reads TGTGCCAGCAGCTTGGATGGAGGGGCTGGAAACACCATATATTTT.

This clone was seen once. The chain joins TRBV27 to TRBJ2-1; D unresolved. This CDR3 has 15 amino acids. V was trimmed by 7 bases and J by 1 base, leaving 14 bases between them. The germline V gene has CDR1 MNHEY and CDR2 SMNVEV (reference sequence). The CDR3 is CASTLDGSSYNEQFF. The CDR3 nucleotides read TGTGCCAGCACCCTGGACGGATCATCCTACAATGAGCAGTTCTTC.

This clone was detected only a few times. V is TRBV7-6 and J is TRBJ1-5; TRBD1 is a possible D gene (5 bases). The germline V gene encodes CDR1 SGHVS and CDR2 FNYEAQ. V gave up 5 bases and J gave up 7 bases, with 12 bases separating them. This CDR3 has 13 amino acids. As DNA, the CDR3 is TGTGCCAGCAGCGACCAGGGCTCCCAGCCCCAGCATTTT. Translating it yields CASSDQGSQPQHF.

This clone was observed a single time. V and J are TRBV2 and TRBJ2-7, with D possibly matching TRBD1 (6 bases). Germline V gives CDR1 SNHLY, CDR2 FYNNEI. The CDR3 is 13 amino acids. The ends were cut back, 9 bases at V and 2 bases at J, with 14 bases in the middle. The CDR3 DNA follows: TGTGCCAGATCAGGGGCTCACCCCTACGAGCAGTACTTC. Translating gives CARSGAHPYEQYF.